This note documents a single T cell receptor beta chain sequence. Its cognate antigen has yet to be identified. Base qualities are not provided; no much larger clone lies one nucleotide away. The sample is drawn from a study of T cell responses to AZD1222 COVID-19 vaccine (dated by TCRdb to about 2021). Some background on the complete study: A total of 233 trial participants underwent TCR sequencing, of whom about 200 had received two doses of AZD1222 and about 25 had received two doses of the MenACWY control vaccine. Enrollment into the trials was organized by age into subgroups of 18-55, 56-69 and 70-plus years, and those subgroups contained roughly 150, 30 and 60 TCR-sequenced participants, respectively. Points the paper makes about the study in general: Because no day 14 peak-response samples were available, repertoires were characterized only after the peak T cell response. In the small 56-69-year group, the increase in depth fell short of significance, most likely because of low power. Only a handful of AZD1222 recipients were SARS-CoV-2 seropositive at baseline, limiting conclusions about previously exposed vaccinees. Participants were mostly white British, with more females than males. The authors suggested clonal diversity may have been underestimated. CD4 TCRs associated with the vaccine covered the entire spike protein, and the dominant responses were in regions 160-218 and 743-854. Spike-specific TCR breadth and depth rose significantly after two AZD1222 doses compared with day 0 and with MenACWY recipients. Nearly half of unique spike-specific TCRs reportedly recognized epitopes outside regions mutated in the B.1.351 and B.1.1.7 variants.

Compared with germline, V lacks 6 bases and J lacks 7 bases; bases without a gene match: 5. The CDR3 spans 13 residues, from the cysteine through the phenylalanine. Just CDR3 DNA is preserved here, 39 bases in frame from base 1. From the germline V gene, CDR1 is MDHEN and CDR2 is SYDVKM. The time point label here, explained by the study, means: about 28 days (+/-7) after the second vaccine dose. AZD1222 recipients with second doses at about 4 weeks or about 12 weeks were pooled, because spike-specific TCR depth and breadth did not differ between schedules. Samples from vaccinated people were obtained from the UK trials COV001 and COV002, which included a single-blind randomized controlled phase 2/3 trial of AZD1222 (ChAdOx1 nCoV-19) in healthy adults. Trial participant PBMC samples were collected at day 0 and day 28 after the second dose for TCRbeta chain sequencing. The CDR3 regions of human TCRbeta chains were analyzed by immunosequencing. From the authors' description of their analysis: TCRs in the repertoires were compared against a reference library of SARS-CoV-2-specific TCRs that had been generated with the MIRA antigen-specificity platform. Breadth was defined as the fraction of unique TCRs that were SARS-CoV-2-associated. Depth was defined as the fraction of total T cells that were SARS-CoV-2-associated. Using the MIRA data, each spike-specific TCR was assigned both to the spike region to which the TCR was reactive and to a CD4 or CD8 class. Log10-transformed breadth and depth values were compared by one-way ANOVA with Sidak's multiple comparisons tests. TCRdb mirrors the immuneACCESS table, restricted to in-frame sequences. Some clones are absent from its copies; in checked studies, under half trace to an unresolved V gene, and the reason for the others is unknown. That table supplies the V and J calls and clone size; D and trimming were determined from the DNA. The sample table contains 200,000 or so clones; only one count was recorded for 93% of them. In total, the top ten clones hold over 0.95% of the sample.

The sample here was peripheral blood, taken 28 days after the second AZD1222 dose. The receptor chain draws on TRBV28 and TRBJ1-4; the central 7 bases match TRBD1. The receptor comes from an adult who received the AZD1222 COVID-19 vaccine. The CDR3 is CASRDTGVEKLFF. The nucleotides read TGTGCCAGCAGGGACACAGGGGTTGAAAAACTGTTTTTT.